Listed here is a single T cell receptor beta chain. No cognate antigen has been identified for it. No much larger clonotype is one base removed from it; base qualities were not supplied. The cohort consisted of 600 to 700 healthy bone marrow donors. All cohort members were sampled while nominally healthy, although unrecorded immune exposures were likely present. The donor tested CMV seronegative, placing the donor among the approximately 400 seronegative members of the cohort. A peripheral blood sample was collected from each donor, and TCR beta sequencing was performed on peripheral blood mononuclear cells. The Qiagen DNeasy Blood Extraction Kit was used to extract genomic DNA from the blood cell samples. CDR1 SGHRS and CDR2 YFSETQ are derived from the germline V gene. Reading from cysteine to phenylalanine, the CDR3 counts 15 amino acids. Left in the record is the CDR3 DNA by itself, 45 bases read in frame from the first base. Germline trimming: 4 bases from V, 0 bases from J; junction bases outside gene matches: 3.

The entry originates in a study of cytomegalovirus exposure and HLA in healthy donors (dated 2017 in TCRdb). As for the study more broadly: An earlier analysis of a few hundred of the donors reported about 300 Gb of sequence data and approximately 120 million unique TCR beta sequences obtained from 150 million to 200 million T cells. About 280 gigabases of sequencing data and approximately 91 million unique TCR sequences made up an early release that covered approximately 620 HLA-typed donors. Of the approximately 400 genotyped donors, 75% to 85% were placed in the genetic ancestry cluster associated with self-reported Caucasian donors. The aim of the study was to test whether cataloging public T cell receptors could identify signatures of past pathogen exposure. The study profiled the T cell repertoires of under 850 subjects by immunosequencing and related them to cytomegalovirus serostatus. Along with the roughly 610-subject first cohort, a separate validation cohort of some 130 different subjects was used. The study combined high-throughput TCR immunosequencing, statistical association of individual TCRs with disease status, and machine learning to predict cytomegalovirus infection status. In a later analysis, previously published TCR beta repertoires from hundreds of donors were re-analyzed and high-resolution HLA genotyping was added so that TCR occurrence patterns could be studied. The later analysis used no new phenotypic data to find candidate immune exposures, relying instead on TCR beta sequences and their occurrence across donors. In an earlier analysis of over 550 of the donors, high-throughput TCR beta sequencing was used to judge whether each TCR beta V gene segment behaved as functional or pseudogenic. Alongside the repertoire data, information on donor age, sex, ethnicity and CMV serostatus was compiled. A later genetic analysis took genome-wide SNP genotypes for about 55% of the roughly 700 donors and used that subset as a discovery cohort. Every repertoire in the discovery cohort had been generated on one and the same sequencing platform. Class I and class II HLA loci were covered by the typing at four-digit resolution. The number of donors typed differed by locus, with 629-630 for A, B, C, DRB1 and DQB1, about 500 for DQA1, 600 to 610 for DPA1, and some 440 for DPB1. Five DR-DQ haplotypes were treated as single units for association and clustering because of strong linkage in the cohort. Among 350 to 400 genotyped donors of the cohort, an average of 235,054 unique TCR beta nucleotide sequences were sequenced per donor, roughly a sixth of them non-productive.

What the research found in general, with its limitations: An earlier analysis of around 500 of the donors showed that most TCR beta V segments appeared in productive rearrangements either about 87% or about 30% of the time, which broadly matched IMGT annotations. Immune exposure information for the cohort was limited to CMV serostatus. Most CMV-associated TCR beta chains appeared to be HLA-restricted in a later analysis, and the HLA associations seemed to be driven largely by CMV exposure. A later analysis associated 16,951 TCR beta sequences with specific HLA alleles at a false discovery rate of 0.05. According to the authors, the approach could potentially be generalized to other disease states and immunological phenotypes. Assigning TCR associations to individual alleles was difficult when HLA alleles, especially DR and DQ, strongly co-occurred. The presence/absence analyses assumed that sequencing depth was roughly uniform across donors, and that assumption may not be true. In vitro tests confirmed that a few of the cytomegalovirus-associated TCR beta chains recognize cytomegalovirus antigens. The study gave a list of 150 to 200 TCR beta chains associated with cytomegalovirus. The classifier was reported to diagnose cytomegalovirus status with high specificity and sensitivity in both the original and validation cohorts. In a later analysis, TCR association rates were found to vary across HLA loci, with the most associated TCRs seen for DRB1 alleles and the fewest for HLA-C alleles. The cohort was sequenced for TCR beta chains only, and without alpha or paired-chain data the features that could be detected were limited. Correlated functional status among segregating V segments might be attributable to linkage disequilibrium, but an unknown experimental factor could not be ruled out. In a later genetic analysis, a missense DCLRE1C variant was associated with V-gene and J-gene trimming of TCR beta chains, and the association was replicated in an independent cohort. Seventeen rarely observed V segments, including chromosome 9 orphons, were excluded from the earlier analysis of a few hundred of the donors because counts were too low. A further reported finding was that TCR beta sequences accurately predicted the HLA-A and HLA-B alleles for most subjects in the first cohort. A later analysis reported that several top co-occurrence clusters appeared linked to parvovirus B19, influenza, CMV and Epstein-Barr virus. According to a later genetic analysis, donors in an Asian-associated ancestry cluster had fewer N-insertions in productive TCRs than the roughly 660-donor mean. Because HLA typing was unavailable for some donors at each locus, only the typed subset was used in association tests. Some IMGT-functional V segments, including TRBV6-2 and TRBV6-3, could not be distinguished by the 87-base-pair reads and were therefore excluded. A later analysis found that HLA-associated TCR beta chains were more clonally expanded and had lower generation probabilities than equally common non-associated chains. While some public TCRs were present in many individuals, most TCR sequences turned up only very rarely across donors. The sequencing pipeline was judged likely to have produced a cluster of highly shared sequence variants as a technical artifact.

The library was built by means of the immunoSEQ multiplex PCR assay. For the multiplex PCR, a mixture combining 60 forward primers for TCR Vbeta segments and 13 reverse primers for TCR Jbeta segments was used. A multiplex PCR assay on genomic DNA amplified the CDR3 region of rearranged TCR beta genes. The Illumina HiSeq System was used to sequence the amplified TCR beta libraries as 87-base-pair reads. The authors processed their data as follows. A later analysis counted about 80 million unique TCR beta chains across the 650 to 700 repertoires, and some 12 million of these chains were shared by at least two donors. To remove PCR and sequencing errors, raw reads were error-corrected and collapsed into unique sequences using a nearest-neighbor algorithm that merged closely related sequences. To assign V, D and J gene segments, CDR3 sequences were aligned to IMGT reference sequences. For a sequence to be retained, a match of at least six nucleotides to both a V gene segment and a J gene segment was required. Rearrangements were called productive when the CDR3 lacked stop codons and stayed in frame with V and J; all others were non-productive. CDR3 was defined according to IMGT convention as the region running from the second conserved V-encoded cysteine to the conserved J-encoded phenylalanine. The earlier analysis of about 530 of the donors excluded any sequence lacking an unambiguous match to a single V gene segment. In an earlier analysis of about 590 of the donors, a V segment was called functional when productive rearrangements were above 56.7%, and segregating when the standard deviation between donors exceeded 5%. To diagnose cytomegalovirus status from the catalog of TCR beta chain sequences, a statistical classification framework was built. V and J gene assignment, in a later analysis, came from comparing TCR nucleotide sequences with IMGT/GENE-DB human TR gene sequences. A later analysis assigned CDR3 sequences and most-parsimonious VDJ recombination scenarios with the TCRdist pipeline. A later analysis defined each TCR beta chain by its CDR3 amino acid sequence plus V-gene family, and excluded reads lacking a unique V-gene family. To address suspected cross-contamination and a sequencing artifact, a later analysis removed around 600 highly shared, low-generation-probability nucleotide sequences. In a later analysis, a clonal expansion index was calculated for each public chain from normalized within-repertoire ranks of inferred template counts. In a later analysis, generation probabilities were computed with a VDJ recombination model fitted to out-of-frame rearrangements, and the resulting probabilities were checked against IGoR. In a later analysis, hypergeometric tests were used to score TCR-TCR, TCR-HLA and TCR-CMV co-occurrence, with a repertoire-size bias correction applied to TCR pairs. False discovery rates were estimated in a later analysis by permuting HLA or CMV assignments 20 times. In a later analysis, co-occurring TCRs were grouped using DBSCAN, and TCRdist sequence similarity was added for clustering within HLA-allele-positive subsets. For co-occurrence clustering, repertoires with fewer than 30,000 or more than 120,000 public chains were excluded, along with about five repertoires with anomalous nucleotide sharing. This is the immuneACCESS table as TCRdb keeps it, with only in-frame sequences that have V and J called. A part of the clones is gone; compared with another copy, unresolved V genes explain less than half, and the rest is unexplained. Clone size and the V and J calls come from that table; the DNA yielded D and trimming. The sample yields about 120,000 clones; approximately 67% were counted once. The ten top clones hold approximately 1.4% of the sample.

Sequencing input: PBMCs. Recombination connected TRBV5-1 to TRBJ2-3, with TRBD1 matching 9 junction bases. This TCR was sampled from a man between 18 and 29 years old in good health and CMV-seronegative. The CDR3 has the sequence CASSLGQGSTDTQYF. In nucleotide form, the sequence is TGCGCCAGCAGCCTCGGACAGGGGAGCACAGATACGCAGTATTTT.